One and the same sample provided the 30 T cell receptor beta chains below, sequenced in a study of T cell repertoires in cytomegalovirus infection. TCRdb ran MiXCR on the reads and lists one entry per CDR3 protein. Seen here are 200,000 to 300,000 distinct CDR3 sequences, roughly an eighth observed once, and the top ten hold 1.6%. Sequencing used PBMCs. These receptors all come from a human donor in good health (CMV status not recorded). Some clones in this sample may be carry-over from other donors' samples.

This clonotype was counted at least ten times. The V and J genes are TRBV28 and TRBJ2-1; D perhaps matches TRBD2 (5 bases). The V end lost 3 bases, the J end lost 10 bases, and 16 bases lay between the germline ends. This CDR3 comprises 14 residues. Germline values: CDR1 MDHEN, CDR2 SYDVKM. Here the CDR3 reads CASSLSGSQREQFF. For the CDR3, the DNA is TGTGCCAGCAGTTTGAGCGGATCTCAGCGCGAGCAGTTCTTC.

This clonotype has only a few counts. This CDR3 reads CASSLPLTGTRLGTQYF. The CDR3 bases are TGTGCCAGCAGCTTGCCCCTAACAGGGACCCGCCTGGGGACCCAGTACTTC. The gene calls are TRBV5-4 and TRBJ2-5, with TRBD1 as a possible D gene (6 bases). Trimming took 1 base from V and 7 from J, leaving 23 bases between them. The V gene's germline CDR1 is SGHNT and CDR2 YYREEE (reference sequence). The CDR3 is 17 residues long.

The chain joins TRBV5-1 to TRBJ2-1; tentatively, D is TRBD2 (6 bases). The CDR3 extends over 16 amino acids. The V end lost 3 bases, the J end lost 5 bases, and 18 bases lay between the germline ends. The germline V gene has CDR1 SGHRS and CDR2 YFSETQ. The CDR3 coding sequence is TGCGCCAGCAGCTCAATTCAGGGACTGAACAACAATGAGCAGTTCTTC. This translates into CASSSIQGLNNNEQFF.

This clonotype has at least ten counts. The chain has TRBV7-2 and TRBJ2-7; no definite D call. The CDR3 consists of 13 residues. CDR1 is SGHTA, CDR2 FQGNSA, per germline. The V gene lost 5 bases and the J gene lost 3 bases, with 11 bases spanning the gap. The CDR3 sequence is CASSPGYIYEQYF. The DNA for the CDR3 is TGTGCCAGCAGCCCGGGTTATATCTACGAGCAGTACTTC. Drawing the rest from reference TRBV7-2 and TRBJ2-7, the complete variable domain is GAGVSQSPSNKVTEKGKDVELRCDPISGHTALYWYRQSLGQGLEFLIYFQGNSAPDKSGLPSDRFSAERTGGSVSTLTIQRTQQEDSAVYLCASSPGYIYEQYFGPGTRLTVT.

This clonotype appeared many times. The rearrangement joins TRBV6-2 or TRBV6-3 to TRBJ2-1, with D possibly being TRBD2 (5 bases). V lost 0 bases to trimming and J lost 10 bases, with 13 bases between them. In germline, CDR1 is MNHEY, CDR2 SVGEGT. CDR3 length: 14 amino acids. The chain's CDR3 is CASSYSDFVGEQFF. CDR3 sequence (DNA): TGTGCCAGCAGTTACTCGGACTTCGTCGGGGAGCAGTTCTTC.

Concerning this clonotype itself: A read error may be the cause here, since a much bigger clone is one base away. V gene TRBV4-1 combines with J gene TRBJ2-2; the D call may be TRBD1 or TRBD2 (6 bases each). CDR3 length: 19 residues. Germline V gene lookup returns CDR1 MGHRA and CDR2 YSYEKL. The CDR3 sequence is CASSQGGLNSGPNNGELFF. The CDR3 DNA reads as TGCGCCAGCAGCCAAGGGGGGCTTAATAGCGGCCCGAACAACGGGGAGCTGTTTTTT.

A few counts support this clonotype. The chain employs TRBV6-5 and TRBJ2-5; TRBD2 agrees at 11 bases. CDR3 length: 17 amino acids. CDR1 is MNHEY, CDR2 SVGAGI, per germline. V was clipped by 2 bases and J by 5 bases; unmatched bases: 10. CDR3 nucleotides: TGTGCCAGCAGTTACAAAGATAGCGGGAGGGCCGGGGAGACCCAGTACTTC. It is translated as CASSYKDSGRAGETQYF.

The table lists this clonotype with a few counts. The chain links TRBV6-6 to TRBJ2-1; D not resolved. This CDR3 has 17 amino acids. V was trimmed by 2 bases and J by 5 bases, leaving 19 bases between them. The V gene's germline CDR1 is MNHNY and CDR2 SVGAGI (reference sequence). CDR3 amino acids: CASSYGQVWDKDNEQFF. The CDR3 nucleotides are TGTGCCAGCAGTTACGGGCAGGTGTGGGATAAGGACAATGAGCAGTTCTTC.

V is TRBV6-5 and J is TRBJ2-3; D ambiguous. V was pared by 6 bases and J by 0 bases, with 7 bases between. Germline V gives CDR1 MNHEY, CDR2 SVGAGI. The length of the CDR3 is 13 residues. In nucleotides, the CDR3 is TGTGCCAGCAGGGGATCGAGCACAGATACGCAGTATTTT. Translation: CASRGSSTDTQYF.

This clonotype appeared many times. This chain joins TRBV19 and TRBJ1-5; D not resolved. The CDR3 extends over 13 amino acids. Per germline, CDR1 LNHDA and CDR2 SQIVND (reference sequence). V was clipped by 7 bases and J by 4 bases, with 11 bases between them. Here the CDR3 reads CASTPRRNQPQHF. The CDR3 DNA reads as TGTGCCAGTACCCCCAGACGAAATCAGCCCCAGCATTTT. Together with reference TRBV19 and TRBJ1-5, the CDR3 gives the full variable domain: DGGITQSPKYLFRKEGQNVTLSCEQNLNHDAMYWYRQDPGQGLRLIYYSQIVNDFQKGDIAEGYSVSREKKESFPLTVTSAQKNPTAFYLCASTPRRNQPQHFGDGTRLSIL.

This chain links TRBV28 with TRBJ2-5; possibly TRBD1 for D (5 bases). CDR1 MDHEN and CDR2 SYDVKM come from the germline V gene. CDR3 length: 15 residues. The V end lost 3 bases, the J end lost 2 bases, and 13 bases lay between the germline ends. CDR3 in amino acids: CASSFPLPGQETQYF. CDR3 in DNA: TGTGCCAGCAGTTTCCCCCTCCCAGGGCAAGAGACCCAGTACTTC.

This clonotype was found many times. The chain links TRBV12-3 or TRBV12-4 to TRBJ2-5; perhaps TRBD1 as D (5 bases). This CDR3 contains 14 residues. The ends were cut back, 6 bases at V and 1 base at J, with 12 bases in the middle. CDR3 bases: TGTGCCAGCAGGGGATGGGGCGGCCAAGAGACCCAGTACTTC. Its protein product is CASRGWGGQETQYF.

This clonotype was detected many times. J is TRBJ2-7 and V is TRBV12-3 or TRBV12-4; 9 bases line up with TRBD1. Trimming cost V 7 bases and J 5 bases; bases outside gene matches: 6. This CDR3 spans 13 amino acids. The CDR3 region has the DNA TGTGCCAGCATCGCGGACAGGGGAGACGAGCAGTACTTC. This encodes CASIADRGDEQYF.

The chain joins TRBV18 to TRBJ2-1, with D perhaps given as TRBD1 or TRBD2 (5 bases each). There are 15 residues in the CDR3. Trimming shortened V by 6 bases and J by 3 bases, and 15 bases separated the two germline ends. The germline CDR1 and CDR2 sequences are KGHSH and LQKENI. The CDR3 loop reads CASSTAGTIYNEQFF. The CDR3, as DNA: TGTGCCAGCTCTACAGCCGGGACGATCTACAATGAGCAGTTCTTC.

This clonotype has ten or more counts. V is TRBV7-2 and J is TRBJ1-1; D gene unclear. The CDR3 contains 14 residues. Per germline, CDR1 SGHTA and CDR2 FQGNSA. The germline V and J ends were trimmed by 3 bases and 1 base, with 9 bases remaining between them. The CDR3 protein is CASSFSTENTEAFF. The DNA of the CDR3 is TGTGCCAGCAGCTTTTCCACAGAGAACACTGAAGCTTTCTTT.

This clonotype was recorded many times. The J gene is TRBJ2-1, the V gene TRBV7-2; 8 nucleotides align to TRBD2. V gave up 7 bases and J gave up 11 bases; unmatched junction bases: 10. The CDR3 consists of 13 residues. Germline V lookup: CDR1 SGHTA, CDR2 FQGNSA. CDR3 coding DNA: TGTGCCAGCACCCCCGGGGTAGCGGGGCAGCAGTTCTTC. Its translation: CASTPGVAGQQFF.

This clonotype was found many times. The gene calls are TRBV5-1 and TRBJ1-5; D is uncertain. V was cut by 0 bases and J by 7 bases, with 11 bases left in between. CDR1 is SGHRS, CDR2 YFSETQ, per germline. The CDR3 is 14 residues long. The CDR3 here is CASSLDGSWQPQHF. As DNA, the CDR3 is TGCGCCAGCAGCTTGGACGGGTCGTGGCAGCCCCAGCATTTT.

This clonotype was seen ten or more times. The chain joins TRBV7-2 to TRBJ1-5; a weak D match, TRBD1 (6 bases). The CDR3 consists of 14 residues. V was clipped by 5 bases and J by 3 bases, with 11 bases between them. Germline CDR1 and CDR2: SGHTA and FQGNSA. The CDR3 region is CASSLRDNNQPQHF. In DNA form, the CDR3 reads TGTGCCAGCAGCCTCCGGGACAACAATCAGCCCCAGCATTTT.

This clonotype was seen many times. This CDR3 reads CASSSISRQERYEQYF. Written as DNA, the CDR3 is TGTGCCAGCAGTTCAATCAGTAGACAGGAACGCTACGAGCAGTACTTC. The genes are TRBV28 and TRBJ2-7, with D perhaps TRBD1 (6 bases). The CDR3 has 16 residues. The V and J ends lost 4 bases and 3 bases respectively, with 19 bases between them. Germline-derived CDR1 and CDR2 are MDHEN and SYDVKM.

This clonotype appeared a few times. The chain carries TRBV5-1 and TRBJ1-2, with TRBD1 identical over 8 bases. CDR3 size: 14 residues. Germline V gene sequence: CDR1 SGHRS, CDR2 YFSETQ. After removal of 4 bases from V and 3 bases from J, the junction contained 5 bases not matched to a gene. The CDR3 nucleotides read TGCGCCAGCAGCCCGGACAGGGTATACTATGGCTACACCTTC. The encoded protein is CASSPDRVYYGYTF.

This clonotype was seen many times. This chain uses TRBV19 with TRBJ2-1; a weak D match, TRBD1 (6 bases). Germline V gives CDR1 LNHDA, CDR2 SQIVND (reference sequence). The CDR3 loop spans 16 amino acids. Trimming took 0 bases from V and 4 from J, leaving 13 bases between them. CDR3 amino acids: CASSIDRQGSYNEQFF. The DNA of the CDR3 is TGTGCCAGTAGTATAGATCGTCAGGGGTCGTACAATGAGCAGTTCTTC.

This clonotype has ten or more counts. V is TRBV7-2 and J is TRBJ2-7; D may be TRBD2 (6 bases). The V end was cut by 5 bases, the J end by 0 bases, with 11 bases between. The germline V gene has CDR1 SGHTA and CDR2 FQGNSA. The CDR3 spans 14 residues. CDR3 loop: CASSLHGSSYEQYF. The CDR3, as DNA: TGTGCCAGCAGCCTCCACGGGAGCTCCTACGAGCAGTACTTC.

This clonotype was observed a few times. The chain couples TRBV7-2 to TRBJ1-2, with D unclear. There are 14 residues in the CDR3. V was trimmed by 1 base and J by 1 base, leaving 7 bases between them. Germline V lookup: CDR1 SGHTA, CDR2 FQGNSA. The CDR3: CASSLGVLNYGYTF. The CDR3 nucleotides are TGTGCCAGCAGCTTAGGGGTCCTTAACTATGGCTACACCTTC. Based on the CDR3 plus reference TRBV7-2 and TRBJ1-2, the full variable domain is GAGVSQSPSNKVTEKGKDVELRCDPISGHTALYWYRQSLGQGLEFLIYFQGNSAPDKSGLPSDRFSAERTGGSVSTLTIQRTQQEDSAVYLCASSLGVLNYGYTFGSGTRLTVV.

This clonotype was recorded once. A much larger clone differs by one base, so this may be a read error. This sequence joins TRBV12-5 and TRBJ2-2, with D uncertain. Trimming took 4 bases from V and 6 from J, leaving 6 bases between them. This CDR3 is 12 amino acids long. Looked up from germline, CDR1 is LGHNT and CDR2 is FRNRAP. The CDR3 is CASGYRAGELFF. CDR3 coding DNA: TGTGCTAGTGGTTACCGGGCCGGGGAGCTGTTTTTT.

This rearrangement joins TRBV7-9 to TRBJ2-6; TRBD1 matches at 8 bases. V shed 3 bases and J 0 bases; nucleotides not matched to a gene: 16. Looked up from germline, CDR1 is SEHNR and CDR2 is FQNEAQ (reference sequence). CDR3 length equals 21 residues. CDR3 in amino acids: CASSFSFGQGAEVSGANVLTF. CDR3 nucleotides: TGTGCCAGCAGCTTTTCATTTGGTCAGGGGGCAGAGGTCTCTGGGGCCAACGTCCTGACTTTC.

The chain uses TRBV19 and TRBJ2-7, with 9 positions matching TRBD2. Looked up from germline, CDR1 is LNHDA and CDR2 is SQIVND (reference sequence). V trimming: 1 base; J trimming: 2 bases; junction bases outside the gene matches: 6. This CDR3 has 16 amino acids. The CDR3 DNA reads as TGTGCCAGTAGTATAGGGGGAAAGCGGGGGGCCTACGAGCAGTACTTC. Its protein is CASSIGGKRGAYEQYF.

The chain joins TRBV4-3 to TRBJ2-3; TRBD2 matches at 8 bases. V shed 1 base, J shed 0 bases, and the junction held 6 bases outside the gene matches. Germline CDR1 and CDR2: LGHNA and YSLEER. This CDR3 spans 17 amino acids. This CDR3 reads CASSQVPGGPSTDTQYF. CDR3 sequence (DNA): TGCGCCAGCAGCCAAGTACCGGGGGGGCCGAGCACAGATACGCAGTATTTT.

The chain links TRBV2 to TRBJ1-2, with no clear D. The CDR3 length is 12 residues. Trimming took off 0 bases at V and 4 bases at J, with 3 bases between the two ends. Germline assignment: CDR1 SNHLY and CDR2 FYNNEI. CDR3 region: CASSEAGYGYTF. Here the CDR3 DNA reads TGTGCCAGCAGTGAAGCAGGCTATGGCTACACCTTC.

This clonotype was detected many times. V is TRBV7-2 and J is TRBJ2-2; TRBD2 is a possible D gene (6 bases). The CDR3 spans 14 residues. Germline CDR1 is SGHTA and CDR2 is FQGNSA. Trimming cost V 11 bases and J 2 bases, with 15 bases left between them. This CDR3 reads CASTGGINTGELFF. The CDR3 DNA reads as TGTGCCTCTACCGGGGGTATCAACACCGGGGAGCTGTTTTTT.

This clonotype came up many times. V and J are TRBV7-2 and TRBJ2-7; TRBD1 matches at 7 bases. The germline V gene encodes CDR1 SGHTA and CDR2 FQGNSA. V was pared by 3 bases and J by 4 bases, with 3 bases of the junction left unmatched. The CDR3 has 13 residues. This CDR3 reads CASSLGTEYEQYF. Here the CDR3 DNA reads TGTGCCAGCAGCTTGGGGACAGAATACGAGCAGTACTTC.